The sample holds a few counts of the clone carrying this T cell receptor (beta chain). Its antigen is still unknown. This record belongs to a study of T-cell memory formation after mild COVID-19. At the level of the study: Clusters of TCRs were largely donor specific.

The CDR3 extends over 14 amino acids. Per germline, CDR1 SGHRS and CDR2 YFSETQ. With 2 bases clipped from V and 8 bases from J, the junction kept 7 bases outside the gene matches. The study's findings and limits: While clones contracting from day 15 to 85 were balanced between CD4 and CD8, later expanders leaned CD4+. Clones which contracted sat mainly in CM and EM if CD4+, and in EMRA if CD8+.

A 5'RACE reaction primed in the constant segment made cDNA libraries of TCR alpha and TCR beta, and these carried sample barcodes and UMIs. TCRdb processed the 5' RACE reads anew with MiXCR; each CDR3 protein has one entry. The sample yields fewer than 600,000 distinct CDR3 sequences, about 20% seen once. The sample comprised PBMCs or a T cell subset sorted from them (not recorded which). The origin of this receptor is an adult woman who had mild COVID-19 (a few samples of this study predate the infection). Cell type and time point are not known. The chain combines TRBV5-1 with TRBJ2-3; TRBD2 matches 8 bases. CDR3 sequence (DNA): TGCGCCAGCAGCTTCGGAGCGGGAGACGCTACGCAGTATTTT. It specifies CASSFGAGDATQYF.